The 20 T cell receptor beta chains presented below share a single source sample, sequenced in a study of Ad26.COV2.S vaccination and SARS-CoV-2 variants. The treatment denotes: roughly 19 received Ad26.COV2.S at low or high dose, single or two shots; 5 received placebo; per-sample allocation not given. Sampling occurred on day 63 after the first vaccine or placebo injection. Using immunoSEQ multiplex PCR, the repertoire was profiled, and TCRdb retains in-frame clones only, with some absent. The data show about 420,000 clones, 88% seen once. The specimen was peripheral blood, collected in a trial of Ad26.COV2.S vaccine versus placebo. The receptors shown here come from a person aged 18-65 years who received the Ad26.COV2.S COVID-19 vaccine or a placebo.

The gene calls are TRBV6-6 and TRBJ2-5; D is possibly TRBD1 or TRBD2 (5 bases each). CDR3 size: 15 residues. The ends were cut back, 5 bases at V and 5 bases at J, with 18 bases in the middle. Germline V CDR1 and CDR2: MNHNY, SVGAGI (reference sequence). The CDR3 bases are TGTGCCAGCAGTGGCCGGGGACCCAAGGAGGAGACCCAGTACTTC. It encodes CASSGRGPKEETQYF.

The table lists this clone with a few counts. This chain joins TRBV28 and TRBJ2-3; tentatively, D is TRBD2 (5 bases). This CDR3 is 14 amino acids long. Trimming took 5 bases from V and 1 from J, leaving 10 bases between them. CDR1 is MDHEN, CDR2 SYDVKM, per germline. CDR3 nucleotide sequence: TGTGCCAGCAGTATCCACGGGGGCACAGATACGCAGTATTTT. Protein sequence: CASSIHGGTDTQYF.

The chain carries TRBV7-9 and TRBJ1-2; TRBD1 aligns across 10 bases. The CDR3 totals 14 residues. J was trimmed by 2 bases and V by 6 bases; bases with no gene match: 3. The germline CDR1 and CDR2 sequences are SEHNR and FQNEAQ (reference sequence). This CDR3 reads CASRGTGVNYGYTF. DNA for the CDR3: TGTGCCAGCAGGGGGACAGGGGTGAACTATGGCTACACCTTC.

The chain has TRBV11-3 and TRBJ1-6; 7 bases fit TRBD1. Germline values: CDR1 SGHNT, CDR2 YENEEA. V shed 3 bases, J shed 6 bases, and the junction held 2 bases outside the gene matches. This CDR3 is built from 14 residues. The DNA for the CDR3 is TGTGCCAGCAGCTTTGCAGGGGGTAATTCACCCCTCCACTTT. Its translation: CASSFAGGNSPLHF.

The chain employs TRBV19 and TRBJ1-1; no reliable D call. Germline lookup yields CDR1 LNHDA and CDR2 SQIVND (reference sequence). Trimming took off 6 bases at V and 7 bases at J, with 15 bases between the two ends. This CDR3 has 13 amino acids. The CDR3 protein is CASRGMNPLEAFF. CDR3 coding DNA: TGTGCCAGTAGAGGTATGAACCCCCTTGAAGCTTTCTTT.

The CDR3 DNA sequence: TGTGCCAGCAGCTTAGAGAGATTTGGCAATCAGCCCCAGCATTTT. Protein: CASSLERFGNQPQHF. The rearrangement joins TRBV7-9 to TRBJ1-5; D unclear. The CDR3 has 15 residues. The V end lost 1 base, the J end lost 2 bases, and 9 bases lay between the germline ends. The germline CDR1 and CDR2 sequences are SEHNR and FQNEAQ (reference sequence).

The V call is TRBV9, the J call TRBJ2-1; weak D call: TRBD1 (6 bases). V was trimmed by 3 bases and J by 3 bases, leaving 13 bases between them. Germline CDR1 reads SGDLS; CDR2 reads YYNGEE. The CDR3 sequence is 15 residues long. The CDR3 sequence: CASSARDTNYNEQFF. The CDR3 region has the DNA TGTGCCAGCAGCGCCCGGGACACAAACTACAATGAGCAGTTCTTC.

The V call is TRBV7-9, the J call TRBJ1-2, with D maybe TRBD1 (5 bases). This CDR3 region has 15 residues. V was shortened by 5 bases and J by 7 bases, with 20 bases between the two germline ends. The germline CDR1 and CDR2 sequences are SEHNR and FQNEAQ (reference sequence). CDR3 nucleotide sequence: TGTGCCAGCAGCACAGACAGAGCCTCCCTCCGTGGCTACACCTTC. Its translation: CASSTDRASLRGYTF.

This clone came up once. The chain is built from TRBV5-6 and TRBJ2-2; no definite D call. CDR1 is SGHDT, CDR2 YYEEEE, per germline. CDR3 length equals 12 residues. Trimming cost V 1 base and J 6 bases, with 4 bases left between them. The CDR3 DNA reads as TGTGCCAGCAGCTTGTTGTCCGGGGAGCTGTTTTTT. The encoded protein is CASSLLSGELFF.

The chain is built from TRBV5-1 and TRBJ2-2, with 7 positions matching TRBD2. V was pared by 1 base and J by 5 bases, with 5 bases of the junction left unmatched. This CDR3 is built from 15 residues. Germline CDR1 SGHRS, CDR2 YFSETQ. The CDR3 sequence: CASSLLALATGELFF. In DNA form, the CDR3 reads TGCGCCAGCAGCTTGCTGGCACTAGCGACCGGGGAGCTGTTTTTT.

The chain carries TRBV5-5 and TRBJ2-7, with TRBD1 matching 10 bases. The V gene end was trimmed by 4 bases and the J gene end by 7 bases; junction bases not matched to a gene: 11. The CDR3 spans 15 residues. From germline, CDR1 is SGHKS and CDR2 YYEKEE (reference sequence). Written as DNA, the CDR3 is TGTGCCAGCAGCCCACCCCCGGGACAGGGGTTTGAGCAGTACTTC. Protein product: CASSPPPGQGFEQYF. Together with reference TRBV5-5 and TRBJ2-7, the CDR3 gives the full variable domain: DAGVTQSPTHLIKTRGQQVTLRCSPISGHKSVSWYQQVLGQGPQFIFQYYEKEERGRGNFPDRFSARQFPNYSSELNVNALLLGDSALYLCASSPPPGQGFEQYFGPGTRLTVT.

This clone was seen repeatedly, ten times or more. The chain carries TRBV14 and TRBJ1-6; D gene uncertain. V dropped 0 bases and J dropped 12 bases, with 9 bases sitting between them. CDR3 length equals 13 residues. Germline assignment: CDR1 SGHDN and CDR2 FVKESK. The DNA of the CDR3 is TGTGCCAGCAGCCAAGAATCGCGTCTACCCCTCCACTTT. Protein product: CASSQESRLPLHF.

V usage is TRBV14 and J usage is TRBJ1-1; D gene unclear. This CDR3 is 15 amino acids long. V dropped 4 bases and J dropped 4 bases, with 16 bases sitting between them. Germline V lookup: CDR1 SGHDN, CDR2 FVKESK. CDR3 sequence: CASSLFGSTATEAFF. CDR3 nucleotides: TGTGCCAGCAGCCTCTTCGGGAGCACAGCCACTGAAGCTTTCTTT.

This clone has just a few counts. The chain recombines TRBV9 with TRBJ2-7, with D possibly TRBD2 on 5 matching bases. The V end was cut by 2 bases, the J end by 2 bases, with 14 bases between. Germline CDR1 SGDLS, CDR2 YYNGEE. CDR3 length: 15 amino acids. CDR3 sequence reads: CASSVGWTQTYEQYF. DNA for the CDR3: TGTGCCAGCAGCGTGGGTTGGACTCAGACCTACGAGCAGTACTTC.

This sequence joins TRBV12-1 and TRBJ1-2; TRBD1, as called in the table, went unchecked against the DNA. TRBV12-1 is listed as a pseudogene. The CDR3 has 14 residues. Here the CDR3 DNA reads TGTGCCAGCAGCTTTGGGGCCTCCTGCTATGGCTACACCTTC. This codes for CASSFGASCYGYTF.

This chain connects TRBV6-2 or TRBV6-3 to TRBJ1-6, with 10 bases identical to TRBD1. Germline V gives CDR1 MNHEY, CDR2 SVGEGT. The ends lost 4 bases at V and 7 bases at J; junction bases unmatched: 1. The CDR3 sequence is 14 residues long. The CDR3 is CASSSGQGNSPLHF. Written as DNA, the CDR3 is TGTGCCAGCAGTTCGGGACAGGGGAATTCACCCCTCCACTTT.

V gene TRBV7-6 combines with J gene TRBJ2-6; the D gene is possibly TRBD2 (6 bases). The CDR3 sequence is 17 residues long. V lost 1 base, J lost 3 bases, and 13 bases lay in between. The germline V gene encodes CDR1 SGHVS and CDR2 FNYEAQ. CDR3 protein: CASSLVSGVFGANVLTF. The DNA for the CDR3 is TGTGCCAGCAGCTTAGTCTCGGGAGTCTTTGGGGCCAACGTCCTGACTTTC.

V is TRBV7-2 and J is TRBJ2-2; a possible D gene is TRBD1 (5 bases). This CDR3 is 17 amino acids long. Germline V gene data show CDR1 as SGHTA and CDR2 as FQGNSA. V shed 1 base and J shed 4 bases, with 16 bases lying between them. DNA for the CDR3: TGTGCCAGCAGCTTAGTAGGGAACCCAGGGCGCACCGGGGAGCTGTTTTTT. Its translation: CASSLVGNPGRTGELFF.

This chain's CDR3 is CAISNLAGNYNEQFF. Here the CDR3 DNA reads TGTGCCATCAGCAACTTAGCGGGAAACTACAATGAGCAGTTCTTC. The V gene is TRBV10-3, the J gene TRBJ2-1; 8 bases fit TRBD2. This CDR3 region has 15 residues. In germline, CDR1 is ENHRY, CDR2 SYGVKD. The V gene end was trimmed by 6 bases and the J gene end by 3 bases; junction bases not matched to a gene: 7.

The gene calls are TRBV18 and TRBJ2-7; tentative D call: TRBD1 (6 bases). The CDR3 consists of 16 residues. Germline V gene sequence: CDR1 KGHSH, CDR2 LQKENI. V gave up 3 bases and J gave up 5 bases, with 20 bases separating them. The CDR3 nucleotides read TGTGCCAGCTCACCGGACAGAATGCCCGTTGGGAACGAGCAGTACTTC. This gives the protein CASSPDRMPVGNEQYF.